There are a few counts of the clone carrying this TCR beta chain. This sample is drawn from a study of T-cell reconstitution after alpha-beta-depleted transplantation in children. The CDR3 is made up of 13 amino acids. Germline V gives CDR1 MDHEN, CDR2 SYDVKM. Between the trimmed V and J ends, which lost 6 bases and 3 bases, there was a span of 12 bases. A library of TCRbeta sequences, prepared with unique molecular identifiers, was generated. TCRdb fed the PCR reads into MiXCR, producing one record per CDR3 protein. The table records 750,000 to 950,000 distinct CDR3 sequences, about 15% of them present only once.

This sequence joins TRBV28 and TRBJ2-7, with D possibly matching TRBD2 (5 bases). This receptor was obtained from a male patient aged 10 to 17 who had a stem cell transplant for acute lymphoblastic leukemia, so the T cells may come from the graft donor. Specimen: PBMCs, mostly from graft donor cells, collected 360 days after TCRalphabeta/CD19-depleted stem cell transplant. The CDR3 bases are TGTGCCAGCAGCCGACTACCCCGCTACGAGCAGTACTTC. Translated: CASSRLPRYEQYF. The whole variable domain, remainder taken from reference TRBV28 and TRBJ2-7, is DVKVTQSSRYLVKRTGEKVFLECVQDMDHENMFWYRQDPGLGLRLIYFSYDVKMKEKGDIPEGYSVSREKKERFSLILESASTNQTSMYLCASSRLPRYEQYFGPGTRLTVT.